The 8 T cell receptor beta chains in this list originate from one sample, sequenced in a study of early T cells in non-severe SARS-CoV-2 infection. In TCRdb, the 5' RACE reads were re-called with MiXCR into one record per CDR3 protein. The sample yields about 33,000 distinct CDR3 sequences, less than 6.5% seen once. The sequencing input was whole blood. The receptors derive from an adult who was a healthcare worker with PCR-confirmed SARS-CoV-2 infection or an uninfected control (not recorded which).

This clonotype has just a few counts. The chain combines TRBV5-1 with TRBJ2-2; 7 bases are a match to TRBD2. Germline assignment: CDR1 SGHRS and CDR2 YFSETQ. The CDR3 covers 15 residues. V gave up 4 bases and J gave up 6 bases; unmatched junction bases: 9. DNA of the CDR3: TGCGCCAGCAGCAGAGAGACTAGCTCTGCCGGGGAGCTGTTTTTT. It specifies CASSRETSSAGELFF.

The chain employs TRBV12-3 or TRBV12-4 and TRBJ2-7; D perhaps matches TRBD1 (6 bases). The CDR3 is 13 amino acids. V lost 6 bases to trimming and J lost 2 bases, with 11 bases between them. CDR3 in amino acids: CASRGAGAYEQYF. CDR3 coding DNA: TGTGCCAGCAGAGGGGCAGGGGCCTACGAGCAGTACTTC.

This clonotype showed up many times. The chain links TRBV28 to TRBJ1-1; D remains ambiguous. The V end lost 10 bases, the J end lost 0 bases, and 6 bases lay between the germline ends. Per the germline V gene, CDR1 is MDHEN and CDR2 is SYDVKM. The CDR3 loop spans 11 amino acids. CDR3 sequence: CATRMNTEAFF. CDR3 nucleotide sequence: TGTGCCACTAGGATGAACACTGAAGCTTTCTTT.

This clonotype has only a few counts. CDR3 protein: CSVDGTPGTDTQYF. The CDR3 nucleotides are TGCAGCGTTGACGGGACACCCGGAACAGATACGCAGTATTTT. The chain links TRBV29-1 to TRBJ2-3; D may be TRBD1 (6 bases). The CDR3 runs 14 residues. Trimming took 3 bases from V and 3 from J, leaving 13 bases between them. Germline assignment: CDR1 SQVTM and CDR2 ANQGSEA.

V and J are TRBV5-4 and TRBJ2-5; tentative D call: TRBD2 (7 bases). V was trimmed by 2 bases and J by 1 base, leaving 9 bases between them. The V gene's germline CDR1 is SGHNT and CDR2 YYREEE (reference sequence). The CDR3 extends over 14 amino acids. Here the CDR3 reads CASSLRGAQETQYF. CDR3 in DNA: TGTGCCAGCAGCTTACGGGGGGCCCAAGAGACCCAGTACTTC.

This clonotype showed up many times. V and J are TRBV29-1 and TRBJ2-1, with D perhaps TRBD1 (5 bases). Trimming stripped 5 bases from V and 7 bases from J, with 12 bases between. CDR3 length: 12 residues. CDR1 and CDR2 from the germline V gene are SQVTM and ANQGSEA. The CDR3 nucleotides are TGCAGCGTTCAGACAGCGCTTAATGAGCAGTTCTTC. Translating gives CSVQTALNEQFF.

This chain joins TRBV2 and TRBJ2-3, with a possible D match to TRBD1 (6 bases). Deletions cut 3 bases from V and 0 bases from J, with 7 bases between. This CDR3 has 14 residues. CDR1 and CDR2 from the germline V gene are SNHLY and FYNNEI. The CDR3 is CASSEDSSTDTQYF. CDR3 nucleotides: TGTGCCAGCAGTGAGGACAGTAGCACAGATACGCAGTATTTT.

This clonotype was seen ten or more times. The rearrangement links TRBV5-1 to TRBJ2-7; weak D call: TRBD2 (6 bases). V dropped 4 bases and J dropped 2 bases, with 13 bases sitting between them. From germline, CDR1 is SGHRS and CDR2 YFSETQ. The CDR3 runs 14 residues. CDR3 loop: CASSTEGLAYEQYF. As DNA, the CDR3 is TGCGCCAGCAGCACGGAGGGCCTGGCCTACGAGCAGTACTTC.